This TCR beta chain was profiled in a study of blood T cells in healthy people across ages. The CDR3 contains 14 residues. V was clipped by 4 bases and J by 3 bases, with 12 bases between them. Germline V gives CDR1 LGHNA, CDR2 YSLEER. The authors ran a second PCR of roughly 6 to 12 cycles using a sample-barcoded 5' primer and a J-beta primer mix. Each of the samples gave a minimum of 2.5 million paired-end reads that contained CDR3. TCRdb re-called the 5' RACE reads with MiXCR, one entry per CDR3 protein. The data contain more than 750,000 distinct CDR3 sequences, just under 30% of them singletons. This same sample was also taken into another study, of T cells of mothers and their children. Turning to that study: Reads recorded for TCR beta CDR3 numbered over 9 million per mother and roughly 2.7 million per child.

The sequence derives from a woman aged 40 to 55 in good health. What was sequenced was blood. The chain carries TRBV4-3 and TRBJ1-2, with D unclear. The CDR3 sequence is CASSRVLFDYGYTF. CDR3 nucleotides: TGCGCCAGCAGCCGAGTCTTATTCGACTATGGCTACACCTTC.